The rows below give T cell receptor beta chains drawn from one sample of a study of shared clonotypes between healthy human individuals. Sequenced by immunoSEQ multiplex PCR; TCRdb stores in-frame clones only, minus some. The table includes about 1 million clones, roughly 80% detected once. Sequencing input: memory CD4+ T cells sorted from blood. The receptors were gathered from a man aged 18 to 29 in good health. The CDR3 runs from the conserved cysteine through the conserved F or W. D genes are given only for firm matches. Expanded clones get a size class; other rows say once, few or many, or leave the size out.

TRBJ2-7,.,.,TRBV19,TGTGCCAGTAGTATACTTCCCTCCTACGAGCAGTACTTC,CASSILPSYEQYF
TRBJ1-1,.,.,TRBV7-6,TGTGCCAGCAGCTTTGAAAGGGGCACTGAAGCTTTCTTT,CASSFERGTEAFF
TRBJ2-1,.,TRBD2,TRBV4-1,TGCGCCAGCAGGACTAGCGGGAGAGGGGAACCTTCCTACAATGAGCAGTTCTTC,CASRTSGRGEPSYNEQFF
TRBJ1-1,.,.,TRBV29-1,TGCAGCGTGGGACATTTGAACACTGAAGCTTTCTTT,CSVGHLNTEAFF
TRBJ2-2,.,.,TRBV5-1,TGCGCCACCTGCGACAGCTTCCCGAACACCGGGGAGCTGTTTTTT,CATCDSFPNTGELFF
TRBJ2-5,.,.,TRBV10-1,TGCGCCAGCAGTTCCTCACGGGCAGGAGAGACCCAGTACTTC,CASSSSRAGETQYF
TRBJ1-5,.,.,TRBV5-1,TGCGCCAGCAGCTTTGGGGAAGGGCAGCCCCAGCATTTT,CASSFGEGQPQHF
TRBJ2-5,few,TRBD1,TRBV30,TGTGCCTGGAGTTTCCGACAGGGGGAGACCCAGTACTTC,CAWSFRQGETQYF
TRBJ2-2,.,.,TRBV18,TGTGCCAGCTCACCACAAAGCGGGCATAACACCGGGGAGCTGTTTTTT,CASSPQSGHNTGELFF
TRBJ2-1,.,.,TRBV5-1,TGCGCCAGCAGCCCCCAAGGCGGTAGCGGCACCTCGGGGGAGCAGTTCTTC,CASSPQGGSGTSGEQFF
TRBJ2-7,.,TRBD1,TRBV15,TGTGCCACCACCCAGGGGGCAAGAGAGCAGTACTTC,CATTQGAREQYF
TRBJ2-1,once,.,TRBV10-3,TGTGCCATCAGTGAATCCGGACCTGAGTTGAATGAGCAGTTCTTC,CAISESGPELNEQFF
TRBJ2-5,.,TRBD2,TRBV5-6,TGTGCCAGCAGCTTTAACTGGGGAGGGGTCCAAGAGACCCAGTACTTC,CASSFNWGGVQETQYF
TRBJ1-2,.,TRBD1,TRBV7-2,TGTGCCAGCAGCCCGGACAGGGGTGGCTATGGCTACACCTTC,CASSPDRGGYGYTF
TRBJ1-6,few,TRBD1,TRBV7-2,TGTGCCAGCAGCTGGGGACAGGGTTTAGGTTCACCCCTCCACTTT,CASSWGQGLGSPLHF
TRBJ2-4,.,TRBD2,TRBV12-5,TGTGCTAGTGGTTTGGTGGGAGGCGGGGGGGCTGGAGCCAAAAACATTCAGTACTTC,CASGLVGGGGAGAKNIQYF
TRBJ2-3,few,.,TRBV30,TGTGCCTGGAGTGTCGTCGGTCAGGCTCCTTTAAGTACGCAGTATTTT,CAWSVVGQAPLSTQYF
TRBJ2-2,.,.,TRBV2,TGTGCCAGCACCGGGGGATATACCGGGGAGCTGTTTTTT,CASTGGYTGELFF
TRBJ1-5,many,TRBD1,TRBV28,TGTGCCAGCAGCGAAAACAGGGGGCGCTCACCCCAGCATTTT,CASSENRGRSPQHF
TRBJ1-2,many,.,TRBV6-5,TGTGCCAGCAGTTACTCGAGCACACTCCATTATGGCTACACCTTC,CASSYSSTLHYGYTF
TRBJ2-3,.,TRBD2,TRBV10-3,TGTGCCATCAGTGAGTCGGAAGGTCTAGCGGGGAACACAGATACGCAGTATTTT,CAISESEGLAGNTDTQYF
TRBJ1-1,.,.,TRBV30,TGTGCCTGGAGTGTACGGGACCTGATGGATTTCTTT,CAWSVRDLMDFF
TRBJ2-3,.,.,TRBV7-7,TGTGCTAGCAGCTTGATCCCCCGGGGGATCTTGTGCACAGATACGCAGTATTTT,CASSLIPRGILCTDTQYF
TRBJ2-7,.,.,TRBV23-1,TGCGCCAGCAGTAAATCTGAGAACTACGAGCAGTACTTC,CASSKSENYEQYF
TRBJ1-2,few,.,TRBV28,TGTGCCAGCAGTTTCCGGGCCGACAGGCGCTATGGCTACACCTTC,CASSFRADRRYGYTF
TRBJ2-1,.,TRBD2,TRBV14,TGTGCCAGCAGCCATAGCGGGAGTGGACCATACAATGAGCAGTTCTTC,CASSHSGSGPYNEQFF
TRBJ1-1,.,.,TRBV6-1,TGTGCCAGCAGTGAAGCCGGGAAACGGGCTGAAGCTTTCTTT,CASSEAGKRAEAFF
TRBJ2-5,.,TRBD2,TRBV2,TGTGCCAGCAGTTTAGCGGGGGGGCGAGAAGAGACCCAGTACTTC,CASSLAGGREETQYF
TRBJ1-5,few,.,TRBV7-9,TGTGCCAGCAGCTTTGGGCTAGAACAGCCCCAGCATTTT,CASSFGLEQPQHF
TRBJ2-7,few,.,TRBV10-3,TGTGCCATCAGTGGGTCCCTAACCCCGGGGCCTACCTACGAGCAGTACTTC,CAISGSLTPGPTYEQYF
TRBJ1-6,.,TRBD1,TRBV10-2,TGCGCCAGCAGTGAGTCCTGGGACAGCCTAAATTCACCCCTCCACTTT,CASSESWDSLNSPLHF
TRBJ1-3,.,.,TRBV7-2,TGTGCCAGCAGCTTAGAAGGCACCTCTGGAAACACCATATATTTT,CASSLEGTSGNTIYF
TRBJ1-5,.,.,TRBV6-6,TGTGCCAGCAGTTACTCAGGGGTGGTCCAGCCCCAGCATTTT,CASSYSGVVQPQHF
TRBJ2-2,.,.,TRBV10-3,TGTGCCATCAAATCGGAGGGAATGGGGACCGGGGAGCTGTTTTTT,CAIKSEGMGTGELFF
TRBJ2-7,.,TRBD1,TRBV7-9,TGTGCCAGCAGCTTAGCGCGGGGGACAGGGGTCTACGAGCAGTACTTC,CASSLARGTGVYEQYF
TRBJ1-4,once,TRBD1,TRBV19,TGTGCCAGTAGTATACGGACAGGGGATGAAAAACTGTTTTTT,CASSIRTGDEKLFF
TRBJ2-3,few,.,TRBV20-1,TGCAGTGCTGGGACTGTTAATACGCAGTATTTT,CSAGTVNTQYF
TRBJ2-4,.,TRBD1,TRBV7-9,TGTGCCAGCAGCCGCGGAGGACAGGGTTTGAACATTCAGTACTTC,CASSRGGQGLNIQYF
TRBJ2-5,.,TRBD2,TRBV4-1,TGCGCCAGCAGCCACGCTACAGTACTAGCGGGGGGCCGGGAGACCCAGTACTTC,CASSHATVLAGGRETQYF
TRBJ2-3,.,.,TRBV9,TGTGCCAGCAGGGGAGGGGGGAGCACAGATACGCAGTATTTT,CASRGGGSTDTQYF
TRBJ1-5,.,.,TRBV29-1,TGCAGCGCGCTTGGGGACCTACTCAATCAGCCCCAGCATTTT,CSALGDLLNQPQHF
TRBJ2-3,.,TRBD1,TRBV25-1,TGTGCCAGCACCGACAGGGGGAGCACAGATACGCAGTATTTT,CASTDRGSTDTQYF
TRBJ1-4,.,.,TRBV6-1,TGTGCCAGCATGAGAGGGAATGAAAAACTGTTTTTT,CASMRGNEKLFF
TRBJ2-3,.,.,TRBV7-2,TGTGCCAGCACCCCTGCACGGGCAGATACGCAGTATTTT,CASTPARADTQYF
TRBJ1-5,once,.,TRBV2,TGTGCCAGCAGTGATGTTGGCCGGGGGGATCCCCAGCATTTT,CASSDVGRGDPQHF
TRBJ2-1,.,.,TRBV29-1,TGCAGCGTTGAAGGAGCTAGCCGCTCCTACAATGAGCAGTTCTTC,CSVEGASRSYNEQFF
TRBJ2-7,.,.,TRBV5-6,TGTGCCAGCAGCCCGACACGGGCGTGGGAGCAGTACTTC,CASSPTRAWEQYF
TRBJ1-4,.,.,TRBV6-1,TGTGCCAGCAGTGATGGTCGGTTAAGTAATGAAAAACTGTTTTTT,CASSDGRLSNEKLFF
TRBJ2-5,once,.,TRBV19,TGTGCCAGTAAGAGTCGGTTTGTTGGAGAGACCCAGTACTTC,CASKSRFVGETQYF
TRBJ2-7,.,TRBD2,TRBV19,TGTGCCAGTAGTAGGGGACTAGCGGGGATCTACGAGCAGTACTTC,CASSRGLAGIYEQYF
TRBJ1-6,.,.,TRBV27,TGTGCCAGCTCCGGGGGACCCCCCAATTCACCCCTCCACTTT,CASSGGPPNSPLHF
TRBJ1-1,few,.,TRBV14,TGTGCCAGCAGCCAGGAGGTTGGCACTGAAGCTTTCTTT,CASSQEVGTEAFF
TRBJ2-7,.,.,TRBV30,TGTGCCTGGAGTGGGCTATCCTACGAGCAGTACTTC,CAWSGLSYEQYF
TRBJ2-1,.,.,TRBV6-1,TGTGCCAGCAGTGTATCATGGAATGAGCAGTTCTTC,CASSVSWNEQFF
TRBJ1-1,.,.,TRBV6-1,TGTGCCAGCATCCGGGACGGAGTGAACACTGAAGCTTTCTTT,CASIRDGVNTEAFF
TRBJ1-2,.,TRBD1,TRBV9,TGTGCCAGCAGCGTAGCGGACAGGGGGCAAGGCTACACCTTC,CASSVADRGQGYTF
TRBJ1-2,.,TRBD1,TRBV30,TGTGCCTGGAGAGACCGACAGGGGTTCTACTATGGCTACACCTTC,CAWRDRQGFYYGYTF
TRBJ2-5,.,TRBD2,TRBV5-1,TGCGCCAGCAGCTTTTATGGGACTAGCGGGAGTGGAGAGACCCAGTACTTC,CASSFYGTSGSGETQYF
TRBJ2-7,once,TRBD1,TRBV19,TGTGCCAGTCGACAATATCCGGTGGGACAGGGGACCTACGAGCAGTACTTC,CASRQYPVGQGTYEQYF
TRBJ2-5,.,TRBD1,TRBV10-3,TGTGCCATCAGTGACCGGGACAGGGTCGATGAGACCCAGTACTTC,CAISDRDRVDETQYF